These 21 T cell receptor beta chains originate from one sample sequenced in a study of T cell repertoires in cytomegalovirus infection (dated by TCRdb to about 2019). For sequencing, an Illumina HiSeq 1500 was employed. TCRdb applied fastp at Q25 and MiXCR to the public reads, then kept only in-frame beta chains. Each entry merges the rows of one CDR3 protein and shows their most common DNA and genes. The sample includes around 320,000 distinct CDR3 sequences, with more than 9% observed a single time. The ten biggest clones cover approximately 4.7% of the sample. Sequenced input: PBMCs. These receptors were taken from a human donor in good health (CMV status not recorded). Some clones in this sample may be carry-over from other donors' samples.

This clonotype came up a few times. In nucleotides, the CDR3 is TGTGCCAGCCGAAGCGGGGTTATCTGGGATGAGCAGTTCTTC. It is translated as CASRSGVIWDEQFF. The chain links TRBV11-2 to TRBJ2-1, with TRBD2 identical over 7 bases. The CDR3 runs 14 residues. The germline CDR1 and CDR2 sequences are SGHAT and FQNNGV. With 8 bases clipped from V and 8 bases from J, the junction kept 12 bases outside the gene matches. Using reference TRBV11-2 and TRBJ2-1 for the parts outside the CDR3, the full variable domain is EAGVAQSPRYKIIEKRQSVAFWCNPISGHATLYWYQQILGQGPKLLIQFQNNGVVDDSQLPKDRFSAERLKGVDSTLKIQPAKLEDSAVYLCASRSGVIWDEQFFGPGTRLTVL.

There are many counts of this clonotype. This sequence joins TRBV7-8 and TRBJ2-3, with 7 bases identical to TRBD1. V dropped 8 bases and J dropped 1; count of bases not matched to a gene: 6. The CDR3 length is 14 residues. Germline loops: CDR1 SGHVS, CDR2 FQNEAQ. The CDR3 loop is CASGPGQRTDTQYF. The CDR3 nucleotides are TGTGCCAGCGGGCCGGGACAGCGCACAGATACGCAGTATTTT.

The table lists this clonotype with many counts. The rearrangement uses TRBV7-2 and TRBJ2-2; D gene ambiguous. This CDR3 spans 17 amino acids. V was pared by 2 bases and J by 0 bases, with 13 bases between. Germline-derived CDR1 and CDR2 are SGHTA and FQGNSA. CDR3 in amino acids: CASSLRIGGANTGELFF. The CDR3 DNA reads as TGTGCCAGCAGCTTACGAATTGGCGGAGCGAACACCGGGGAGCTGTTTTTT.

This chain links TRBV20-1 with TRBJ2-3, with D maybe TRBD2 (7 bases). The CDR3 runs 14 residues. The germline V gene encodes CDR1 DFQATT and CDR2 SNEGSKA (reference sequence). V was trimmed by 4 bases and J by 7 bases, leaving 18 bases between them. The CDR3 DNA reads as TGCAGTGCTACCCTCAGAGGGGGGGGGAATACGCAGTATTTT. It encodes CSATLRGGGNTQYF.

The sample holds many counts of this clonotype. The chain combines TRBV6-1 with TRBJ1-6, with D possibly TRBD1 on 5 matching bases. CDR3 length equals 15 residues. Trimming removed 6 bases at V and 8 bases at J, with 17 bases between. Germline loops: CDR1 MNHNS, CDR2 SASEGT. DNA of the CDR3: TGTGCCAGCAGCCCCCGGGGCCAGGGACATTCACCCCTCCACTTT. Translated: CASSPRGQGHSPLHF.

The V gene is TRBV4-3, the J gene TRBJ2-1; 8 bases match TRBD2. Germline trimming cut 4 bases from V and 8 bases from J; bases unmatched to any gene: 4. The germline V gene encodes CDR1 LGHNA and CDR2 YSLEER. There are 13 residues in the CDR3. As DNA, the CDR3 is TGCGCCAGCAGCCGGGCGGGGGGCGATGAGCAGTTCTTC. This gives the protein CASSRAGGDEQFF.

V and J are TRBV7-2 and TRBJ1-6, with D maybe TRBD1 (6 bases). Germline V gene data show CDR1 as SGHTA and CDR2 as FQGNSA. The V end was cut by 2 bases, the J end by 4 bases, with 12 bases between. This CDR3 has 16 residues. The DNA of the CDR3 is TGTGCCAGCAGCTTAACAGGGCAGGGGTATAATTCACCCCTCCACTTT. Protein: CASSLTGQGYNSPLHF. Variable domain in full (rest from reference TRBV7-2 and TRBJ1-6): GAGVSQSPSNKVTEKGKDVELRCDPISGHTALYWYRQSLGQGLEFLIYFQGNSAPDKSGLPSDRFSAERTGGSVSTLTIQRTQQEDSAVYLCASSLTGQGYNSPLHFGNGTRLTVT.

This clonotype was picked up a small number of times. The V call is TRBV5-3, the J call TRBJ1-1, with 8 positions matching TRBD1. TRBV5-3 is an open reading frame whose function is uncertain. V shed 0 bases and J 3 bases; nucleotides not matched to a gene: 10. This CDR3 spans 17 amino acids. The CDR3 sequence: CARSLAGQGAHYTEAFF. CDR3 nucleotide sequence: TGTGCCAGAAGCTTGGCCGGGCAGGGGGCCCATTACACTGAAGCTTTCTTT.

This clonotype has just a few counts. The rearrangement joins TRBV12-3 or TRBV12-4 to TRBJ1-1; D is uncertain. V was trimmed by 6 bases and J by 5 bases, leaving 13 bases between them. The CDR3 covers 13 residues. The CDR3 is CASSRRYGTEAFF. DNA for the CDR3: TGTGCCAGCAGCCGAAGGTATGGAACTGAAGCTTTCTTT.

This clonotype has just a few counts. This rearrangement joins TRBV6-2 or TRBV6-3 to TRBJ1-5, with 10 bases identical to TRBD1. The CDR3 contains 15 residues. Looked up from germline, CDR1 is MNHEY and CDR2 is SVGEGT. V lost 8 bases, J lost 0 bases, and 4 bases stayed unmatched. CDR3 DNA: TGTGCCAGCGACGGACAGGGGGGTAGCAATCAGCCCCAGCATTTT. It specifies CASDGQGGSNQPQHF.

V and J are TRBV7-2 and TRBJ2-3; 9 positions match TRBD2. Losses at the gene ends were 5 bases for V and 3 bases for J; bases not matched to a gene: 9. From germline, CDR1 is SGHTA and CDR2 FQGNSA. This CDR3 is built from 16 residues. The CDR3 sequence is CASSRLAGGVTDTQYF. The CDR3 DNA sequence: TGTGCCAGCAGCCGCCTCGCGGGGGGGGTTACAGATACGCAGTATTTT.

The chain uses TRBV18 and TRBJ1-6; D not certain. The CDR3 runs to 14 residues. V gave up 3 bases and J gave up 8 bases, with 11 bases separating them. From germline, CDR1 is KGHSH and CDR2 LQKENI. CDR3 in amino acids: CASSPISLDSPLHF. In DNA, the CDR3 is TGTGCCAGCTCACCGATATCCCTCGATTCACCCCTCCACTTT. Full variable domain (outside the CDR3, taken from reference TRBV18 and TRBJ1-6): NAGVMQNPRHLVRRRGQEARLRCSPMKGHSHVYWYRQLPEEGLKFMVYLQKENIIDESGMPKERFSAEFPKEGPSILRIQQVVRGDSAAYFCASSPISLDSPLHFGNGTRLTVT.

A remark on this clonotype: A junction boundary mismatches the germline segment, possibly from a read error. The CDR3 spells CASSHGLAGGPMTDTQYF. Here the CDR3 DNA reads TGTGCCAGCAGCCACGGACTAGCGGGAGGGCCAATGACAGATACGCAGTATTTT. The V and J genes are TRBV4-1 and TRBJ2-3; 15 nucleotides match TRBD2. This CDR3 contains 18 residues. Germline assignment: CDR1 MGHRA and CDR2 YSYEKL.

As concerns this clonotype: An end of the junction does not agree with germline; a read error may underlie this. The chain uses TRBV7-2 and TRBJ1-3, with D uncertain. The CDR3 covers 15 residues. CDR1 is SGHTA, CDR2 FQGNSA, per germline. The CDR3: CGSSLGLLSGNTIYF. CDR3 sequence (DNA): TGTGGCAGCAGCTTAGGCTTACTCTCTGGAAACACCATATATTTT.

This clonotype was detected many times. The chain employs TRBV7-2 and TRBJ1-5; 7 bases map to TRBD1. Germline values: CDR1 SGHTA, CDR2 FQGNSA. The CDR3 length is 13 residues. The junction had 3 bases not matched to a gene; V was cut back by 4 bases and J by 6 bases. The CDR3 reads CASSYDRAQPQHF. CDR3 in DNA: TGTGCCAGCAGCTATGACAGGGCTCAGCCCCAGCATTTT.

J is TRBJ1-1 and V is TRBV7-9, with a possible D match to TRBD1 (6 bases). CDR3 length: 15 residues. The germline CDR1 and CDR2 sequences are SEHNR and FQNEAQ (reference sequence). Trimming pared 4 bases from V and 2 bases from J, leaving 14 bases between. CDR3 coding DNA: TGTGCCAGCAGCTCCGAACAGGGCTCCAACACTGAAGCTTTCTTT. Encoded protein: CASSSEQGSNTEAFF.

As concerns this clonotype: A much more abundant neighbour one base away suggests this may be a read error. V usage is TRBV10-3 and J usage is TRBJ1-1; 8 positions match TRBD1. Germline CDR1 and CDR2: ENHRY and SYGVKD. The CDR3 extends over 13 amino acids. The CDR3, as DNA: TGTGTCACCGGAAGACAGGGGATCACTGAAGCTTTCTTT. Protein product: CVTGRQGITEAFF.

The V and J genes are TRBV5-6 and TRBJ1-5, with D unresolved. This CDR3 has 14 residues. CDR1 and CDR2 from the germline V gene are SGHDT and YYEEEE. Trimming shortened V by 4 bases and J by 1 base, and 9 bases separated the two germline ends. CDR3 loop: CASSVGWSNQPQHF. CDR3 DNA: TGTGCCAGCAGCGTCGGTTGGAGCAATCAGCCCCAGCATTTT.

This clonotype came up many times. The chain's CDR3 is CASSGSPQTVPSYEQYF. The CDR3 DNA follows: TGTGCCAGCAGCGGATCACCCCAGACAGTCCCCTCGTACGAGCAGTACTTC. The chain combines TRBV7-6 with TRBJ2-7; D possibly corresponds to TRBD1 (5 bases). This CDR3 region has 17 residues. The germline V gene has CDR1 SGHVS and CDR2 FNYEAQ. With 5 bases removed from V and 4 bases from J, the gap between germline ends came to 24 bases.

Ten or more counts support this clonotype. The V and J genes are TRBV6-2 or TRBV6-3 and TRBJ2-2; 15 bases map to TRBD2. Trimming cost V 4 bases and J 2 bases; bases outside gene matches: 8. The length of the CDR3 is 19 residues. Germline values: CDR1 MNHEY, CDR2 SVGEGT. CDR3 protein: CASSSHGLAGGLNTGELFF. The CDR3 DNA reads TGTGCCAGCAGTTCCCATGGACTAGCGGGGGGGCTAAACACCGGGGAGCTGTTTTTT.

V and J are TRBV10-3 and TRBJ2-7; 9 positions agree with TRBD1. J gave up 6 bases and V 6 bases, and 6 bases lay outside the gene matches. Germline assignment: CDR1 ENHRY and CDR2 SYGVKD. The CDR3 covers 13 residues. Here the CDR3 DNA reads TGTGCCATCAGCTCCGGGACAGGGTTCGAGCAGTACTTC. Its protein product is CAISSGTGFEQYF.